This T cell receptor (beta chain) is from a study of blood T cells in healthy people across ages. Study-level results: Roughly linear age-related decline in beta diversity appeared, significant by age roughly 40.

Sample-barcoded 5' priming and a J-beta primer mix drove a second PCR of 7 to 11 cycles. TCRdb analysed the 5' RACE reads with MiXCR anew, one entry per CDR3 protein. In the table there are fewer than 750,000 distinct CDR3 sequences, 52% of which are singletons. On this clonotype: Its target is not known.

The CDR3 is 14 amino acids. The germline V and J ends were trimmed by 1 base and 0 bases, with 10 bases remaining between them. Germline CDR1 is SQVTM and CDR2 is ANQGSEA. This clonotype was sampled from a woman over 75 in good health. J is TRBJ2-7 and V is TRBV29-1, with a tentative D call TRBD1 (5 bases). Sample: blood. The CDR3 nucleotides are TGCAGCGTTGAAGGTGGCAGGGACTCCTACGAGCAGTACTTC. Protein sequence: CSVEGGRDSYEQYF.